Listed here are 12 T cell receptor beta chains from one sample, sequenced in a study of cytomegalovirus exposure and HLA in healthy donors listed by TCRdb under 2017. Preparation of the library involved the immunoSEQ multiplex PCR assay. A mixture of 60 forward primers for TCR Vbeta segments and 13 reverse primers for TCR Jbeta segments was used in the multiplex PCR. TCRdb limited this immuneACCESS table to in-frame rearrangements with V and J called. A share of clones is missing; checked studies link under half to unresolved V genes, and the rest is unexplained. The sample contains under 200,000 clones, around 80% of them found a single time. 7% of the sample is in the top ten clones. Sequencing used PBMCs. The receptors were gathered from a woman aged 40 to 50 in good health and CMV-seropositive.

This clone appeared a single time. The chain links TRBV4-1 to TRBJ2-5; 7 positions agree with TRBD1. The CDR3 sequence is 15 residues long. Per the germline V gene, CDR1 is MGHRA and CDR2 is YSYEKL. J lost 7 bases, V lost 5 bases, and 13 bases had no gene match. The CDR3 reads CASSNEDRFWATQYF. DNA for the CDR3: TGCGCCAGCAGCAATGAGGACAGGTTTTGGGCGACCCAGTACTTC.

The rearrangement links TRBV5-1 to TRBJ2-1; possible D gene TRBD2, 6 bases. Germline V gene sequence: CDR1 SGHRS, CDR2 YFSETQ. The CDR3 has 15 residues. The V and J ends lost 2 bases and 4 bases respectively, with 13 bases between them. The CDR3 loop reads CASSFNSGEYNEQFF. CDR3 DNA sequence: TGCGCCAGCAGCTTCAACTCGGGGGAATACAATGAGCAGTTCTTC.

The rearrangement links TRBV27 to TRBJ2-1, with 9 bases aligning to TRBD1. Per germline, CDR1 MNHEY and CDR2 SMNVEV (reference sequence). The CDR3 length is 15 residues. V dropped 5 bases and J dropped 7; count of bases not matched to a gene: 9. The CDR3 spells CASSRPGTGSNEQFF. The CDR3 nucleotides read TGTGCCAGCAGTCGACCCGGGACAGGGTCGAATGAGCAGTTCTTC.

The CDR3 sequence: CASSRTVNNEKLFF. The CDR3 DNA is TGTGCCAGCAGCAGGACAGTCAATAATGAAAAACTGTTTTTT. The chain employs TRBV2 and TRBJ1-4; tentative D call: TRBD1 (6 bases). CDR3 length: 14 amino acids. Per the germline V gene, CDR1 is SNHLY and CDR2 is FYNNEI. The V gene lost 6 bases and the J gene lost 4 bases, with 12 bases spanning the gap.

The chain has TRBV6-5 and TRBJ2-7; the match to TRBD1 covers 7 bases. The V gene end was trimmed by 2 bases and the J gene end by 2 bases; junction bases not matched to a gene: 3. Germline CDR1 reads MNHEY; CDR2 reads SVGAGI. CDR3 length: 14 amino acids. CDR3 sequence (DNA): TGTGCCAGCAGTTACAGGGACAGACCCTACGAGCAGTACTTC. It yields the protein CASSYRDRPYEQYF.

The rearrangement joins TRBV30 to TRBJ2-7, with TRBD2 as a possible D gene (5 bases). The V end lost 0 bases, the J end lost 7 bases, and 10 bases lay between the germline ends. Germline lookup yields CDR1 GTSNPN and CDR2 SVGIG (reference sequence). The CDR3 covers 12 residues. The CDR3: CAWSVTRTEQYF. Written as DNA, the CDR3 is TGTGCCTGGAGTGTAACCCGGACTGAGCAGTACTTC.

This sequence joins TRBV5-1 and TRBJ2-1; 9 bases align to TRBD2. The CDR3 contains 14 residues. Germline V gene sequence: CDR1 SGHRS, CDR2 YFSETQ. V was clipped by 4 bases and J by 4 bases; unmatched bases: 3. CDR3 coding DNA: TGCGCCAGCAGCGCCAGCGGGGGGTACAATGAGCAGTTCTTC. Translated: CASSASGGYNEQFF.

CDR3 amino acids: CASSVKGGGDTQYF. In nucleotides, the CDR3 is TGTGCCAGCAGCGTGAAGGGGGGGGGAGATACGCAGTATTTT. This chain uses TRBV9 with TRBJ2-3, with a tentative D call TRBD2 (7 bases). This CDR3 has 14 residues. V dropped 2 bases and J dropped 5 bases, with 12 bases sitting between them. Germline values: CDR1 SGDLS, CDR2 YYNGEE.

The CDR3 sequence is CAWSVPSSGTGISPLHF. In DNA, the CDR3 is TGTGCCTGGAGTGTACCTAGCTCCGGGACAGGGATATCACCCCTCCACTTT. The gene calls are TRBV30 and TRBJ1-6, with 9 bases that match TRBD1. V trimming: 0 bases; J trimming: 10 bases; junction bases outside the gene matches: 13. The germline V gene has CDR1 GTSNPN and CDR2 SVGIG (reference sequence). CDR3 size: 17 residues.

The V call is TRBV9, the J call TRBJ2-2; the D is unclear. Trimming removed 1 base at V and 0 bases at J, with 7 bases between. The CDR3 sequence is 15 residues long. The V gene's germline CDR1 is SGDLS and CDR2 YYNGEE. The CDR3 coding sequence is TGTGCCAGCAGCGTATTGCCAGCGAACACCGGGGAGCTGTTTTTT. Protein product: CASSVLPANTGELFF.

The genes are TRBV27 and TRBJ2-3; 10 bases match TRBD2. V shed 5 bases and J 0 bases; nucleotides not matched to a gene: 8. The CDR3 sequence is 17 residues long. Germline CDR1 reads MNHEY; CDR2 reads SMNVEV (reference sequence). CDR3 DNA: TGTGCCAGCAGTCGCCGGACTAGCGGAACTAGCACAGATACGCAGTATTTT. It encodes CASSRRTSGTSTDTQYF.

The chain has TRBV2 and TRBJ1-2, with 8 bases identical to TRBD1. The CDR3 sequence is 14 residues long. The V gene's germline CDR1 is SNHLY and CDR2 FYNNEI. Unmatched junction bases numbered 9, after V lost 7 bases and J lost 5 bases. CDR3 in DNA: TGTGCCAGCACTCCAGACAGGGGCCAATATGGCTACACCTTC. Translating it yields CASTPDRGQYGYTF.